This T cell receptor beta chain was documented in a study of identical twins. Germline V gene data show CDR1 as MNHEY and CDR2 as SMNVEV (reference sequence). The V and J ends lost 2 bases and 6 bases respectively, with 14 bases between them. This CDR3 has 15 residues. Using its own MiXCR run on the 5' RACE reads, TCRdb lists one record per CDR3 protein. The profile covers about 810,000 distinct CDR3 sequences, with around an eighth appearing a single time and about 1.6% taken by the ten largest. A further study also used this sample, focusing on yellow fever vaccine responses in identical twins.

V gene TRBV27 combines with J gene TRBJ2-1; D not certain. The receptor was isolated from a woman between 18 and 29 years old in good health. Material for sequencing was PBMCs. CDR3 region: CASSLIGPLSNEQFF. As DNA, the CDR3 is TGTGCCAGCAGTTTAATCGGACCGCTGAGCAATGAGCAGTTCTTC.